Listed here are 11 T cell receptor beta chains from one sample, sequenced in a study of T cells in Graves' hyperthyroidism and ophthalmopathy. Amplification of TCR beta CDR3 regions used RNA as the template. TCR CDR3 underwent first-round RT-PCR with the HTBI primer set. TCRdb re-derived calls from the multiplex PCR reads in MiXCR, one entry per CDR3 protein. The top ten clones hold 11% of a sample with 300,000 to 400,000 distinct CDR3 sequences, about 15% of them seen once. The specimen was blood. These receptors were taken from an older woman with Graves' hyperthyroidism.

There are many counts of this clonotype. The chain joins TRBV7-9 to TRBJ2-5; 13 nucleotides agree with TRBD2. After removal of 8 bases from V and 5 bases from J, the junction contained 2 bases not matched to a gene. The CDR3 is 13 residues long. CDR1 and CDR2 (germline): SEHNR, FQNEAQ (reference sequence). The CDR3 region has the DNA TGTGCCAGCGGACTAGCGGGAGTGGAGACCCAGTACTTC. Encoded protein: CASGLAGVETQYF.

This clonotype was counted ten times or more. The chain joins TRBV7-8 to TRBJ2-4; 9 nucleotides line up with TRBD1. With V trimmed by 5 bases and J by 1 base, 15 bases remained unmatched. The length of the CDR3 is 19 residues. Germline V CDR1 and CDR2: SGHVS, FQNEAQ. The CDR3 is CASSPFPGQGPRAKNIQYF. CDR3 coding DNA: TGTGCCAGCAGCCCATTCCCGGGACAGGGACCGAGGGCCAAAAACATTCAGTACTTC.

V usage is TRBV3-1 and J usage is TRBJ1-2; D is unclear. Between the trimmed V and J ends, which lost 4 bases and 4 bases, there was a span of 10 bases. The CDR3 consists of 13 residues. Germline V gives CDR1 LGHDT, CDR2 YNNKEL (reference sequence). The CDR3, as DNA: TGTGCCAGCAGCCCCCGAACGACCTATGGCTACACCTTC. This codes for CASSPRTTYGYTF.

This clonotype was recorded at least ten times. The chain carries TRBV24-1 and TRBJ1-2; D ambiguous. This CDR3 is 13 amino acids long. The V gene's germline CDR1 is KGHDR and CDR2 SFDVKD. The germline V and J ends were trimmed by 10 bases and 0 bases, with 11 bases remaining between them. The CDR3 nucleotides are TGTGCCACTTCTCTACAGCCTAACTATGGCTACACCTTC. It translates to CATSLQPNYGYTF.

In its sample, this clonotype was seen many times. The CDR3, as DNA: TGTGCCAGCAGCTTCCGACAGTCAACTTCCTCCTACGAGCAGTACTTC. Translation gives CASSFRQSTSSYEQYF. V usage is TRBV5-6 and J usage is TRBJ2-7; D may be TRBD1 (5 bases). The CDR3 totals 16 residues. V dropped 2 bases and J dropped 0 bases, with 15 bases sitting between them. The germline gives CDR1 SGHDT, CDR2 YYEEEE.

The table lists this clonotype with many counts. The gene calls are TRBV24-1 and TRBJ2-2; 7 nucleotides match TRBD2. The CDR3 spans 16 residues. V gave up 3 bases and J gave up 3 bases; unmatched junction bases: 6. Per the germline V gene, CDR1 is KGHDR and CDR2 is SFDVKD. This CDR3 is CATSDGREFDTGELFF. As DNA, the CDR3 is TGTGCCACCAGTGATGGGCGGGAGTTTGACACCGGGGAGCTGTTTTTT.

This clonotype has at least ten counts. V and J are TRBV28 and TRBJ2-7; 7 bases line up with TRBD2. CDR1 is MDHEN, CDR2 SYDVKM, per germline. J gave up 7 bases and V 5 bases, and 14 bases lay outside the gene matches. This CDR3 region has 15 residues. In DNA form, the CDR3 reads TGTGCCAGCAGTACCAGCGGGACCGGGTATCGGGAGCAGTACTTC. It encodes CASSTSGTGYREQYF.

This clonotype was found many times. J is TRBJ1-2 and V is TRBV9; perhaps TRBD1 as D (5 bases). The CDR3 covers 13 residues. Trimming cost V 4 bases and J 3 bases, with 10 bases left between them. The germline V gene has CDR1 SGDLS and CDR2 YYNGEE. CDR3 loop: CASSQTGDYGYTF. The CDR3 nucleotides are TGTGCCAGCAGCCAAACAGGAGACTATGGCTACACCTTC.

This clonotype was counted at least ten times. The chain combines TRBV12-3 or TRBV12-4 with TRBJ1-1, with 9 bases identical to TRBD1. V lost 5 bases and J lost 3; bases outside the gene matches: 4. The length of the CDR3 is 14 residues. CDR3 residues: CASSPQGADTEAFF. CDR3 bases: TGTGCCAGCAGTCCACAGGGGGCTGACACTGAAGCTTTCTTT.

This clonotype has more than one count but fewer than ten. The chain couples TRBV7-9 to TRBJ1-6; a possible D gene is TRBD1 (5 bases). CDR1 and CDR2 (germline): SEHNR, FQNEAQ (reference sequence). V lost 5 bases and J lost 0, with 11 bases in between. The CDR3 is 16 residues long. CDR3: CASSATGSSYNSPLHF. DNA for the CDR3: TGTGCCAGCAGCGCTACAGGCAGCTCCTATAATTCACCCCTCCACTTT.

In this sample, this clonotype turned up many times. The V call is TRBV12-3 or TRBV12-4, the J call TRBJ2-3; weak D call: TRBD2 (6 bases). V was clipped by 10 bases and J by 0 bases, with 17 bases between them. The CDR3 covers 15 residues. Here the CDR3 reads CATGSGRDSTDTQYF. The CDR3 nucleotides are TGTGCCACCGGTTCCGGGCGGGATAGCACAGATACGCAGTATTTT.